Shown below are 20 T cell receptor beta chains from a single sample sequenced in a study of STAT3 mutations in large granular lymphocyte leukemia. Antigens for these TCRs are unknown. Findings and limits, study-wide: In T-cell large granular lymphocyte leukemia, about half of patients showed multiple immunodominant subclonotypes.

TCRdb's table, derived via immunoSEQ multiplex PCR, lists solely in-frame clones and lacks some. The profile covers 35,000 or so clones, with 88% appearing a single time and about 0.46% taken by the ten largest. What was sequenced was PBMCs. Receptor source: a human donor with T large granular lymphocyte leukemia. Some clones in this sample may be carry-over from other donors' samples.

The CDR3 region has the DNA TGCAGCGTGCTACGAAACAGGGAGGGATTGTTCTTC. Protein: CSVLRNREGLFF. V and J are TRBV29-1 and TRBJ2-1, with a tentative D call TRBD2 (7 bases). CDR1 and CDR2 from the germline V gene are SQVTM and ANQGSEA. V was shortened by 6 bases and J by 15 bases, with 21 bases between the two germline ends. The CDR3 contains 12 residues.

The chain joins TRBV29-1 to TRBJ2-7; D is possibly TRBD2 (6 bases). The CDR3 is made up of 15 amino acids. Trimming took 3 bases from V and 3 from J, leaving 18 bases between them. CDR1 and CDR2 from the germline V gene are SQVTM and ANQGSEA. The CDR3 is CSVELSVRRGYEQYF. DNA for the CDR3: TGCAGCGTTGAGTTATCCGTGCGGCGGGGCTACGAGCAGTACTTC.

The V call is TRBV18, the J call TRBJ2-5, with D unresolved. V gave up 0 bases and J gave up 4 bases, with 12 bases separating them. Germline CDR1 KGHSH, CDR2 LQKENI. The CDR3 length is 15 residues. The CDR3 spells CASSPPPPSGETQYF. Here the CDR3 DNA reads TGTGCCAGCTCACCACCCCCACCCTCGGGAGAGACCCAGTACTTC. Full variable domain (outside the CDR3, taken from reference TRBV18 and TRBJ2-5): NAGVMQNPRHLVRRRGQEARLRCSPMKGHSHVYWYRQLPEEGLKFMVYLQKENIIDESGMPKERFSAEFPKEGPSILRIQQVVRGDSAAYFCASSPPPPSGETQYFGPGTRLLVL.

CDR3 amino acids: CASTLGRNEQFF. The CDR3 DNA sequence: TGTGCCAGCACCCTAGGGCGGAATGAGCAGTTCTTC. The chain carries TRBV7-9 and TRBJ2-1, with D hard to call. Germline values: CDR1 SEHNR, CDR2 FQNEAQ (reference sequence). CDR3 length: 12 amino acids. Trimming left V 7 bases short and J 7 bases short, with 11 bases between.

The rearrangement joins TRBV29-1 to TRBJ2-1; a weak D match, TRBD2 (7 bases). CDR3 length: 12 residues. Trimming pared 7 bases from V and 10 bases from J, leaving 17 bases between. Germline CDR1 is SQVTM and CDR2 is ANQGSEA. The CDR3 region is CSGRGPPNEQFF. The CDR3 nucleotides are TGCAGCGGGCGGGGGCCTCCTAACGAGCAGTTCTTC.

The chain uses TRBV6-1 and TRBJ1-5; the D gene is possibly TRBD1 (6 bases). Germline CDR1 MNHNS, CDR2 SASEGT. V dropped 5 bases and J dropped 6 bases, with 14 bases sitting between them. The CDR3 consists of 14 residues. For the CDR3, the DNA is TGTGCCAGCAGTCATACAGGGAGCGGTCAGCCCCAGCATTTT. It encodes CASSHTGSGQPQHF.

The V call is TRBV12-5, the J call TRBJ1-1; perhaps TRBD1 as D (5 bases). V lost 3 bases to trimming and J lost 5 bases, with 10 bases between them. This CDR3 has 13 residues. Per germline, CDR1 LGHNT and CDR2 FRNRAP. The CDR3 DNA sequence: TGTGCTAGTGGTTTAGCGACAGAAACTGAAGCTTTCTTT. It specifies CASGLATETEAFF.

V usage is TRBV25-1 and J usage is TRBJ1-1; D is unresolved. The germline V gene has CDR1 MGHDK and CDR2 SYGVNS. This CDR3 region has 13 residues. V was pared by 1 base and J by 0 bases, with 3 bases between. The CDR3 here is CASSELVNTEAFF. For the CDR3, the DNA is TGTGCCAGCAGTGAATTAGTGAACACTGAAGCTTTCTTT.

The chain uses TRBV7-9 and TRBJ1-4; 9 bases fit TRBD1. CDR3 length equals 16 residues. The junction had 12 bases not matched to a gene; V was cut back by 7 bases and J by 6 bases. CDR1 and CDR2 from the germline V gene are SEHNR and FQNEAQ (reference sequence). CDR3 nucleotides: TGTGCCAGCACCCCGGGACAGGGAGGTATCGATGAAAAACTGTTTTTT. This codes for CASTPGQGGIDEKLFF.

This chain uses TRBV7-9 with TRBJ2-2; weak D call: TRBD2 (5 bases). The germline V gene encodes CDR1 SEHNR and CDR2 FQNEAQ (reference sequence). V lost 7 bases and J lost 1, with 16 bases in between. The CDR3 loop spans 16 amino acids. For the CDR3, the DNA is TGTGCCAGCACCCCGGGTGCGGGCGAGAACACCGGGGAGCTGTTTTTT. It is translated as CASTPGAGENTGELFF.

The CDR3 reads CASSHTAEGARFYEQYV. CDR3 coding DNA: TGTGCCAGCAGCCACACGGCGGAGGGGGCTCGGTTCTACGAGCAGTACGTC. The chain joins TRBV21-1 to TRBJ2-7; the table's D call of TRBD1 was not tested on the DNA. TRBV21-1 is given as a pseudogene. CDR3 length equals 17 residues.

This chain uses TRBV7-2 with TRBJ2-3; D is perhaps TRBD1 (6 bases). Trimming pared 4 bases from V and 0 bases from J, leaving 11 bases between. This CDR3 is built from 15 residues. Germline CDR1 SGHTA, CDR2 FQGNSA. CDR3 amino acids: CASSSYQGSTDTQYF. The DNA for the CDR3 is TGTGCCAGCAGCTCCTATCAGGGGAGCACAGATACGCAGTATTTT.

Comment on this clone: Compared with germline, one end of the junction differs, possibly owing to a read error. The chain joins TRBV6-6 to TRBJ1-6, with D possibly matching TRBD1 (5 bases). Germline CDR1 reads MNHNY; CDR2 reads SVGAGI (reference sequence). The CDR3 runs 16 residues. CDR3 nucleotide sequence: TGTGCGAGCAGAGTACATAGTGGGGGTAGTAATTCACCCCTCCACTTT. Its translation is CASRVHSGGSNSPLHF.

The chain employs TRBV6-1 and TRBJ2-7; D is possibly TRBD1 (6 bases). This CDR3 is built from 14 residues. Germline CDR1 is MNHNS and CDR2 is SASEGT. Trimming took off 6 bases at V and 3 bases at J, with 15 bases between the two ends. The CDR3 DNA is TGTGCCAGCAGGGAAACAGGACAGTTCTACGAGCAGTACTTC. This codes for CASRETGQFYEQYF.

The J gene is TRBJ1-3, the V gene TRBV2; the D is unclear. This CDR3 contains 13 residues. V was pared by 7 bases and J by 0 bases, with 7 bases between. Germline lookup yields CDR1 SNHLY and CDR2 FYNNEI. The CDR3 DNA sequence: TGTGCCAGCAAGGCAGACTCTGGAAACACCATATATTTT. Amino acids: CASKADSGNTIYF. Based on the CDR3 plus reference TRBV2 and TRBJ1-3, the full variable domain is EPEVTQTPSHQVTQMGQEVILRCVPISNHLYFYWYRQILGQKVEFLVSFYNNEISEKSEIFDDQFSVERPDGSNFTLKIRSTKLEDSAMYFCASKADSGNTIYFGEGSWLTVV.

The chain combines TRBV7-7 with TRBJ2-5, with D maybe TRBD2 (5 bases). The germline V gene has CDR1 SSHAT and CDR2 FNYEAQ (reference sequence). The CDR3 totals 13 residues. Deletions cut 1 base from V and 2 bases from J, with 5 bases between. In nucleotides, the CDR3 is TGTGCCAGCAGCTTAGGAGGGCAAGAGACCCAGTACTTC. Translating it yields CASSLGGQETQYF.

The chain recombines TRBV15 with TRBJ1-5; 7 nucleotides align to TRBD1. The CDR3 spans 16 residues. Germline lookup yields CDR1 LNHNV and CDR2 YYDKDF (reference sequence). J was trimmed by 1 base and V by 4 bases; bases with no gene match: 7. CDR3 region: CATSILRQGSNQPQHF. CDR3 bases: TGTGCCACCAGCATACTTAGACAGGGAAGCAATCAGCCCCAGCATTTT.

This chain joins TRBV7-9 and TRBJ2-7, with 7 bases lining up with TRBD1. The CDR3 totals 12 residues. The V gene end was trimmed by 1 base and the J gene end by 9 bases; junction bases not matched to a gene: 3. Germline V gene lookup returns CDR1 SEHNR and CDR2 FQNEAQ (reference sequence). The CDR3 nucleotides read TGTGCCAGCAGCTTAGTGGGGGACAGGCAGTACGTC. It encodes CASSLVGDRQYV.

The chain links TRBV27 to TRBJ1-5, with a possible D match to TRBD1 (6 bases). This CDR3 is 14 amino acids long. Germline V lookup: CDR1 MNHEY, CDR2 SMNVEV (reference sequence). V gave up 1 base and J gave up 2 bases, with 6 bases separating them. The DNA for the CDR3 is TGTGCCAGCAGTTTATACAGGGGCAATCAGCCCCAGCATTTT. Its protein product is CASSLYRGNQPQHF.

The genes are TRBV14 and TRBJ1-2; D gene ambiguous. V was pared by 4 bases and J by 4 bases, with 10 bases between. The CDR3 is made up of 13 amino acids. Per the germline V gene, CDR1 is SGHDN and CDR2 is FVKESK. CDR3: CASSPAGPYGYTF. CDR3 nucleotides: TGTGCCAGCAGCCCAGCAGGCCCCTATGGCTACACCTTC.